One sample yielded the 23 T cell receptor beta chains listed below, sequenced in a study of identical twins' blood T cells. Using its own MiXCR run on the 5' RACE reads, TCRdb lists one record per CDR3 protein. The repertoire holds a few hundred thousand distinct CDR3 sequences, with approximately 30% as singletons. The sequencing input was PBMCs. These receptors all come from a woman between 18 and 50 years old in good health.

The chain couples TRBV23-1 to TRBJ1-1; D remains ambiguous. TRBV23-1 counts as an open reading frame of uncertain function. The V end was cut by 7 bases, the J end by 9 bases, with 6 bases between. CDR3 length: 9 residues. The CDR3 spells CASIRQAFF. The CDR3 DNA reads TGCGCCAGCATACGCCAAGCTTTCTTT.

This clonotype was seen a handful of times. The rearrangement joins TRBV28 to TRBJ2-1; a weak D match, TRBD1 (6 bases). The CDR3 length is 13 residues. Per germline, CDR1 MDHEN and CDR2 SYDVKM. V lost 8 bases, J lost 6 bases, and 14 bases lay in between. CDR3 bases: TGTGCCAGCCGTCCGGGACACACCAATGAGCAGTTCTTC. Translating it yields CASRPGHTNEQFF.

The chain recombines TRBV12-3 or TRBV12-4 with TRBJ1-4; 7 bases are shared with TRBD1. This CDR3 is built from 15 residues. The ends lost 6 bases at V and 1 base at J; junction bases unmatched: 5. The CDR3 is CASRLRTGTNEKLFF. The CDR3 DNA is TGTGCCAGCAGACTGAGGACAGGAACTAATGAAAAACTGTTTTTT.

Many counts were recorded for this clonotype. The CDR3 bases are TGTGCCAGCAGTTACTCGTGGCCTAGCAATCAGCCCCAGCATTTT. Translation: CASSYSWPSNQPQHF. This chain connects TRBV6-5 to TRBJ1-5; D gene unclear. Germline V gene sequence: CDR1 MNHEY, CDR2 SVGAGI. Deletions cut 0 bases from V and 0 bases from J, with 6 bases between. This CDR3 has 15 residues.

The V call is TRBV2, the J call TRBJ1-4, with 9 bases lining up with TRBD1. The CDR3 totals 16 residues. V was pared by 7 bases and J by 4 bases, with 10 bases of the junction left unmatched. Germline CDR1 reads SNHLY; CDR2 reads FYNNEI. The CDR3 here is CASIKYRGRDNEKLFF. The CDR3 DNA is TGTGCCAGCATCAAATACAGGGGGCGAGATAATGAAAAACTGTTTTTT.

The CDR3 here is CSARLGAPGLSGNTIYF. In DNA form, the CDR3 reads TGCAGTGCTAGACTAGGCGCACCAGGGCTCTCTGGAAACACCATATATTTT. The genes are TRBV20-1 and TRBJ1-3; a possible D gene is TRBD1 (5 bases). Germline CDR1 and CDR2: DFQATT and SNEGSKA (reference sequence). The CDR3 consists of 17 residues. V was cut by 2 bases and J by 0 bases, with 17 bases left in between.

The gene calls are TRBV20-1 and TRBJ2-1, with D tentatively TRBD1 or TRBD2 (5 bases each). Germline assignment: CDR1 DFQATT and CDR2 SNEGSKA (reference sequence). V was cut by 6 bases and J by 5 bases, with 11 bases left in between. The CDR3 extends over 12 amino acids. The CDR3 bases are TGCAGTGCGGGGGTGGTGCACAATGAGCAGTTCTTC. Amino acids: CSAGVVHNEQFF.

In this sample, this clonotype turned up a few times. J is TRBJ1-5 and V is TRBV6-1; TRBD1 matches 7 bases. The ends lost 7 bases at V and 4 bases at J; junction bases unmatched: 7. CDR1 and CDR2 (germline): MNHNS, SASEGT. CDR3 size: 14 residues. CDR3 sequence (DNA): TGTGCCAGCACTCCGGGACAGCCAAATCAGCCCCAGCATTTT. Its protein is CASTPGQPNQPQHF.

This clonotype was seen more than once but under ten times. The chain is built from TRBV12-3 or TRBV12-4 and TRBJ1-2; unclear D gene. This CDR3 is 14 amino acids long. The V end lost 2 bases, the J end lost 2 bases, and 9 bases lay between the germline ends. The CDR3 is CASSLKGGNYGYTF. CDR3 DNA sequence: TGTGCCAGCAGTTTAAAGGGAGGAAACTATGGCTACACCTTC.

The chain uses TRBV3-1 and TRBJ2-1; TRBD2 is a possible D gene (5 bases). The V end lost 3 bases, the J end lost 7 bases, and 10 bases lay between the germline ends. Germline V gene sequence: CDR1 LGHDT, CDR2 YNNKEL (reference sequence). The CDR3 has 13 amino acids. As DNA, the CDR3 is TGTGCCAGCAGCCACCTTCTAGCAAATGAGCAGTTCTTC. Residues: CASSHLLANEQFF.

This clonotype showed up just a few times. The chain couples TRBV5-4 to TRBJ1-2; D not certain. V was clipped by 3 bases and J by 2 bases, with 8 bases between them. Per the germline V gene, CDR1 is SGHNT and CDR2 is YYREEE (reference sequence). The CDR3 extends over 13 amino acids. CDR3 nucleotides: TGTGCCAGCAGCTCCAGCTGGAACTATGGCTACACCTTC. Translation: CASSSSWNYGYTF.

This clonotype was recorded at least ten times. The V and J genes are TRBV20-1 and TRBJ1-3, with 8 bases identical to TRBD1. Germline values: CDR1 DFQATT, CDR2 SNEGSKA (reference sequence). J gave up 4 bases and V 7 bases, and 6 bases lay outside the gene matches. The CDR3 totals 13 residues. Here the CDR3 reads CSGIRGLGNTIYF. CDR3 bases: TGCAGTGGAATCAGGGGGCTCGGAAACACCATATATTTT.

In this sample, this clonotype turned up a few times. This chain links TRBV20-1 with TRBJ2-1; TRBD2 matches 7 bases. V lost 3 bases, J lost 5 bases, and 4 bases stayed unmatched. This CDR3 comprises 13 residues. Germline V gene data show CDR1 as DFQATT and CDR2 as SNEGSKA (reference sequence). CDR3 DNA sequence: TGCAGTGCTAGGGCGGGGGAAGACAATGAGCAGTTCTTC. Its translation: CSARAGEDNEQFF.

The chain couples TRBV6-2 or TRBV6-3 to TRBJ1-5; TRBD1 matches 9 bases. Germline V lookup: CDR1 MNHEY, CDR2 SVGEGT. The CDR3 sequence is 15 residues long. Trimming removed 2 bases from V and 7 bases from J; junction bases left unmatched: 6. CDR3: CASSYRGQGGQPQHF. CDR3 sequence (DNA): TGTGCCAGCAGTTACAGGGGACAGGGAGGACAGCCCCAGCATTTT.

This clonotype has only a few counts. This sequence joins TRBV5-1 and TRBJ2-7, with 7 bases that match TRBD2. The trim removed 4 bases at V and 1 base at J, leaving 5 bases unmatched. Germline CDR1 and CDR2: SGHRS and YFSETQ. CDR3 length equals 14 residues. The CDR3 DNA is TGCGCCAGCAGCCTTAGCGGGCGATCCTACGAGCAGTACTTC. Translation gives CASSLSGRSYEQYF.

Details on this clonotype: Its ends do not fully match the called genes, so a read error is possible. This sequence joins TRBV3-1 and TRBJ1-3, with D unresolved. Germline CDR1 is LGHDT and CDR2 is YNNKEL (reference sequence). The CDR3 covers 15 residues. The CDR3 sequence: CASSQGGFSGDTIYF. DNA of the CDR3: TGTGCCAGCAGCCAAGGAGGCTTTTCTGGAGACACCATATATTTT.

The chain employs TRBV6-4 and TRBJ1-1, with D possibly being TRBD1 (6 bases). Trimming stripped 11 bases from V and 6 bases from J, with 16 bases between. Per germline, CDR1 MRHNA and CDR2 SNTAGT. The CDR3 is made up of 12 amino acids. CDR3 coding DNA: TGTGCCTTGGGGGCGCGAGTGGCTGAAGCTTTCTTT. Encoded protein: CALGARVAEAFF.

V is TRBV6-5 and J is TRBJ1-1, with TRBD1 as a possible D gene (6 bases). From germline, CDR1 is MNHEY and CDR2 SVGAGI. This CDR3 has 11 amino acids. Between the trimmed V and J ends, which lost 6 bases and 11 bases, there was a span of 13 bases. CDR3 amino acids: CASSRGARAFF. The CDR3 DNA follows: TGTGCCAGCAGCCGGGGGGCAAGGGCTTTCTTT.

V usage is TRBV27 and J usage is TRBJ2-4; 7 bases match TRBD1. The CDR3 loop spans 14 amino acids. Trimming at V came to 5 bases and at J to 6 bases, leaving 7 bases not matched to a gene. Per germline, CDR1 MNHEY and CDR2 SMNVEV (reference sequence). The CDR3 sequence: CASSPGQKINIQYF. CDR3 bases: TGTGCCAGCAGTCCGGGACAGAAAATAAACATTCAGTACTTC.

The sample holds a few counts of this clonotype. The genes are TRBV20-1 and TRBJ1-5; D gene unclear. This CDR3 has 15 residues. Trimming left V 3 bases short and J 2 bases short, with 14 bases between. Germline CDR1 and CDR2: DFQATT and SNEGSKA (reference sequence). The CDR3 nucleotides are TGCAGTGCTAGCCCGGTGGGTATTGGCAATCAGCCCCAGCATTTT. Amino acid sequence: CSASPVGIGNQPQHF.

The V gene is TRBV6-5, the J gene TRBJ2-1; 9 bases line up with TRBD2. V was clipped by 7 bases and J by 3 bases; unmatched bases: 7. This CDR3 is 15 amino acids long. The germline V gene has CDR1 MNHEY and CDR2 SVGAGI. The CDR3 DNA reads as TGTGCCAGCACCAAAGCGGGAGGCTTCTACAATGAGCAGTTCTTC. This sequence encodes CASTKAGGFYNEQFF.

This chain uses TRBV4-3 with TRBJ1-1; unclear D gene. CDR3 length: 15 amino acids. The V and J ends lost 0 bases and 0 bases respectively, with 8 bases between them. CDR1 and CDR2 (germline): LGHNA, YSLEER. The CDR3: CASSQDGEMNTEAFF. CDR3 nucleotides: TGCGCCAGCAGCCAAGATGGGGAGATGAACACTGAAGCTTTCTTT.

The gene calls are TRBV20-1 and TRBJ2-4, with TRBD1 matching over 7 bases. Germline V gives CDR1 DFQATT, CDR2 SNEGSKA (reference sequence). The CDR3 loop spans 14 amino acids. V was pared by 6 bases and J by 2 bases, with 7 bases of the junction left unmatched. In DNA, the CDR3 is TGCAGTGCGATGGGGACAGTCACCAAAAACATTCAGTACTTC. This translates into CSAMGTVTKNIQYF.